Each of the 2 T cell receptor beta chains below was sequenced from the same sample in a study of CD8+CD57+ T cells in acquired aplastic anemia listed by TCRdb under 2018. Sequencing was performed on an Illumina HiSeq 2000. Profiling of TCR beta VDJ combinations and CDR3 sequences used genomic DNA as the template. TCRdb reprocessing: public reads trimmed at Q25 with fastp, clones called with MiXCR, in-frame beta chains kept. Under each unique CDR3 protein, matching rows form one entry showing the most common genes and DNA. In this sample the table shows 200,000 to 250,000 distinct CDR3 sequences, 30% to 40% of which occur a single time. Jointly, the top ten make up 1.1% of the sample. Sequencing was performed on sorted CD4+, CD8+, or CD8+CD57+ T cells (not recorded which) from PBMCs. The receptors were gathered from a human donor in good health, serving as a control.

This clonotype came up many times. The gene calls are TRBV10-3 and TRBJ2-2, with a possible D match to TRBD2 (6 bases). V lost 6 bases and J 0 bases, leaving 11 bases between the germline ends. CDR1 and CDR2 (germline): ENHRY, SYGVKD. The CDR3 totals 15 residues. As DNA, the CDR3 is TGTGCCATCAGGGCCCTAGCGTCGAACACCGGGGAGCTGTTTTTT. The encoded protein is CAIRALASNTGELFF.

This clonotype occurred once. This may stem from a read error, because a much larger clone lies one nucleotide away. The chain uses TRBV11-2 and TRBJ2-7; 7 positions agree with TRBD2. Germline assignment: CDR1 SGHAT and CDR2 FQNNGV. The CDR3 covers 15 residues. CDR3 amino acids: CAGSLAFLADYEQYF. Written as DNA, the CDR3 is TGTGCCGGCAGCTTAGCTTTTCTAGCGGACTACGAGCAGTACTTC.